A selection of T cell receptor beta chains follows, all from one sample in a study of shared clonotypes between healthy human individuals. This table comes from immunoSEQ multiplex PCR, and its TCRdb copy is limited to in-frame clones, with some not included. This table holds 2 million to 2.5 million clones, 85% to 95% found once. Sequenced input: naive CD8+ T cells from PBMCs. The source of these receptors is a man between 18 and 29 years old in good health. Some clones in this sample may be carry-over from other donors' samples. Both conserved end residues are part of each CDR3. A D gene is named only where the DNA matches it firmly. A clone size is listed for some rows: how often the clone was seen (once, few, many), or a class if it is expanded.

-	TRBD2	TRBV18	TRBJ2-3	TGTGCCAGCTCAACAACTAGCGGGAGCGCAGATACGCAGTATTTT	CASSTTSGSADTQYF
-	-	TRBV7-2	TRBJ1-2	TGTGCCAGCAGCTTAACGCATACTGGGAATTATGGCTACACCTTC	CASSLTHTGNYGYTF
once	-	TRBV7-9	TRBJ1-5	TGTGCCAGCAGCGAGGGTGGGCAGCCCCAGCATTTT	CASSEGGQPQHF
-	TRBD1	TRBV19	TRBJ2-7	TGTGCCAGTAGCCCCCTCCCGGGACAGGGTCACGAGCAGTACTTC	CASSPLPGQGHEQYF
-	-	TRBV27	TRBJ2-7	TGTGCCAGCAGTTTTGGACACTCCTACGAGCAGTACTTC	CASSFGHSYEQYF
-	TRBD2	TRBV7-8	TRBJ2-7	TGTGCCAGCAGCTTATTCTTTATTGGGACTAGCATTGTCTACGAGCAGTACTTC	CASSLFFIGTSIVYEQYF
-	-	TRBV5-6	TRBJ2-2	TGTGCCAGCACCCTCGGATCGAACACCGGGGAGCTGTTTTTT	CASTLGSNTGELFF
-	-	TRBV29-1	TRBJ2-1	TGCAGCGTTGAACTCCTAGGAGCTTTGGGCTACAATGAGCAGTTCTTC	CSVELLGALGYNEQFF
-	-	TRBV28	TRBJ2-7	TGTGCCAGCGGATCCTACGAGCAGTACTTC	CASGSYEQYF
-	-	TRBV27	TRBJ2-5	TGTGCCAGCAAGCGGGTAATTTCCCCAGGGGAGACCCAGTACTTC	CASKRVISPGETQYF
-	-	TRBV11-2	TRBJ2-7	TGTGCCAGCAGCTTAGTATCGTACTACGAGCAGTACTTC	CASSLVSYYEQYF
-	-	TRBV5-4	TRBJ1-1	TGTGCCAGCAGCTTGGTAGGGCGGACCATGAACACTGAAGCTTTCTTT	CASSLVGRTMNTEAFF
-	-	TRBV21-1	TRBJ2-3	TGTGCCAGCAGCCCCGGTTTAACTTCACTTACTCCTCGCCATACGCAGTATTTT	CASSPGLTSLTPRHTQYF
-	TRBD1	TRBV28	TRBJ1-1	TGTGCCAGCGAGGGACAGGGGGCGCTGCTGAACACTGAAGCTTTCTTT	CASEGQGALLNTEAFF
-	-	TRBV10-3	TRBJ2-6	TGTGCCATCAGTGAACAACAGGGCTCTGGGGCCAACGTCCTGACTTTC	CAISEQQGSGANVLTF
-	-	TRBV9	TRBJ2-1	TGTGCCAGCAGCGTAATTGGAAGGAATGAGCAGTTCTTC	CASSVIGRNEQFF
-	TRBD1	TRBV14	TRBJ2-5	TGTGCCAGCAGCCAAGGGGGACAGGGGGCTTTCCAAGAGACCCAGTACTTC	CASSQGGQGAFQETQYF
-	-	TRBV27	TRBJ1-2	TGTGCCAGCAGTTTATTCGGCAGAAACGTATTCCATGGCTACACCTTC	CASSLFGRNVFHGYTF
once	TRBD1	TRBV27	TRBJ2-7	TGTGCCAGCAGTTTAAACCGGGACAGGGGGTCCTACGAGCAGTACTTC	CASSLNRDRGSYEQYF
-	-	TRBV7-3	TRBJ2-1	TGTGCCAGCAGCTTAAGAAAAGGAAGTGAGCAGTTCTTC	CASSLRKGSEQFF
once	-	TRBV19	TRBJ1-2	TGTGCCAGTAGTAGCGTCCTAACTAACCCTCCCTATGGCTACACCTTC	CASSSVLTNPPYGYTF
-	TRBD1	TRBV4-3	TRBJ2-7	TGCGCCAGCAGCCACAGCCGGGACAGAACCTACGAGCAGTACTTC	CASSHSRDRTYEQYF
-	TRBD1	TRBV6-5	TRBJ1-2	TGTGCCAGCAGTTCAGGAGGGGGCAATGGCTACACCTTC	CASSSGGGNGYTF
-	-	TRBV6-5	TRBJ2-5	TGTGCCAGCAGTTACTTGGGGGGCCAAGAGACCCAGTACTTC	CASSYLGGQETQYF
-	-	TRBV10-2	TRBJ2-3	TGCGCCAGCAGTGGGGACTTAGGGTTCGATACGCAGTATTTT	CASSGDLGFDTQYF
-	-	TRBV11-3	TRBJ2-1	TGTGCCAGCAGCTTAGCGGGAGAGGGCTACAATGAGCAGTTCTTC	CASSLAGEGYNEQFF
-	TRBD2	TRBV10-2	TRBJ2-3	TGCGCCAGCAGTGAGCCGGGTGGGAGGGTCGGCACAGATACGCAGTATTTT	CASSEPGGRVGTDTQYF
few	-	TRBV7-9	TRBJ1-1	TGTGCCAGCAGCCCCACAGGGAGTCGGGGCACTGAAGCTTTCTTT	CASSPTGSRGTEAFF
few	-	TRBV7-9	TRBJ1-1	TGTGCCAGCAGCTGGGGAGACTCTGAAGCTTTCTTT	CASSWGDSEAFF
-	TRBD1	TRBV9	TRBJ1-2	TGTGCCAGCAGCGTAGGTGGGACAGGAGTATATGGCTACACCTTC	CASSVGGTGVYGYTF
-	-	TRBV6-6	TRBJ2-4	TGTGCCAGCAGTAACCTCGCCTGGCTAGCCAAAAACATTCAGTACTTC	CASSNLAWLAKNIQYF
-	-	TRBV9	TRBJ2-2	TGTGCCAGCAGCTCCAGAGAGGGTTCCACCGGGGAGCTGTTTTTT	CASSSREGSTGELFF
-	TRBD2	TRBV11-2	TRBJ2-3	TGTGCCAGCAGCCTAGCGGCCCACACAGATACGCAGTATTTT	CASSLAAHTDTQYF
-	-	TRBV10-2	TRBJ1-1	TGCGCCAGTCAATGGGGGTTTAACACTGAAGCTTTCTTT	CASQWGFNTEAFF
-	-	TRBV21-1	TRBJ2-7	TGTGCCAGCACCTCGAGGGACACCCATCGGGACTTTCGCTACGAGCAGTACTTC	CASTSRDTHRDFRYEQYF
-	-	TRBV7-3	TRBJ1-5	TGTGCCAGCAGCCAACCGGACAGTACGATCAATAGCAATCAGCCCCAGCATTTT	CASSQPDSTINSNQPQHF
-	-	TRBV19	TRBJ2-7	TGTGCCAGTAGTATAGACAGTCCGGCCTACGAGCAGTACTTC	CASSIDSPAYEQYF
-	-	TRBV4-1	TRBJ2-1	TGCGCCAGCAGCCAAAGGGACAATGAGCAGTTCTTC	CASSQRDNEQFF